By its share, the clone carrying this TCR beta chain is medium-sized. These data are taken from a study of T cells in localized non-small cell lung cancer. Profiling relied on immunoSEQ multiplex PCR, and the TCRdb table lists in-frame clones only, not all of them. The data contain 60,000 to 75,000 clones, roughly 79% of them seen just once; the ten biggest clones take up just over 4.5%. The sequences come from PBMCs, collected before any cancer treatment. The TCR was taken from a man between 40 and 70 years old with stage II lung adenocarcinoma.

The CDR3 DNA reads as TGTGCCAGCAGTGAAGCCTTGTCCCTTACCTACGAGCAGTACTTC. It codes for CASSEALSLTYEQYF. The chain recombines TRBV2 with TRBJ2-7; D call uncertain. The V end lost 0 bases, the J end lost 2 bases, and 11 bases lay between the germline ends. The CDR3 runs 15 residues. Germline values: CDR1 SNHLY, CDR2 FYNNEI.